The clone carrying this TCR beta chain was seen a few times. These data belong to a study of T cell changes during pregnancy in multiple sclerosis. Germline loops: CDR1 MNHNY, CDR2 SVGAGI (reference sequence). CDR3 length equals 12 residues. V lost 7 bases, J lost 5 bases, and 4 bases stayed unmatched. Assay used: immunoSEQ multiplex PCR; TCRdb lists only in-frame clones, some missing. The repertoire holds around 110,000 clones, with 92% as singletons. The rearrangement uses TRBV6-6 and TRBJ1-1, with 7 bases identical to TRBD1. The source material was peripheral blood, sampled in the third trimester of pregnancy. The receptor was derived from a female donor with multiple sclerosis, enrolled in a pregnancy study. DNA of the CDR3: TGTGCCAGCACGGAGGGGGCGACTGAAGCTTTCTTT. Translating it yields CASTEGATEAFF.